The T cell receptor beta chain under discussion was sequenced for a study of blood T cell repertoires in COVID-19. Study-wide context: PBMCs, B-cell-depleted T cells, or T cells provided the cDNA or gDNA that made up the material.

The V and J ends lost 4 bases and 2 bases, in that order; junction bases with no gene match: 6. This CDR3 has 16 residues. CDR1 and CDR2 (germline): SEHNR, FQNEAQ (reference sequence). Assay: immunoSEQ multiplex PCR; the TCRdb copy retains only in-frame clones and omits some. The profile shows roughly 250,000 clones, 87% of them singletons. The sample consisted of peripheral blood. The source is a man aged 55 to 70 who had recovered from COVID-19. V is TRBV7-9 and J is TRBJ2-3, with TRBD2 matching 10 bases. This CDR3 is CASSSRTSGFTDTQYF. DNA for the CDR3: TGTGCCAGCAGCTCCAGGACTAGCGGATTCACAGATACGCAGTATTTT.